This is a list of T cell receptor beta chains from one sample in a study of cytomegalovirus exposure and HLA in healthy donors. Data came from immunoSEQ multiplex PCR; TCRdb stores just in-frame clones and leaves some out. The table records 95,000 to 110,000 clones, approximately 80% of them present only once. The sequenced material came from PBMCs. The receptor source for this set is a male donor in good health and CMV-seronegative. Both conserved end residues are part of each CDR3. Fields, in order: J gene, V gene, CDR3 length, clone size, D gene, CDR3 protein, CDR3 DNA. A D gene is named only where the DNA matches it firmly. The listing skips clone size in some rows; elsewhere it reads once, few, many or a size class.

>TRBJ2-2|TRBV19|15|NA|NA
CASSISQGQGGELFF
TGTGCCAGTAGTATTTCCCAGGGTCAGGGCGGGGAGCTGTTTTTT
>TRBJ2-5|TRBV4-1|17|NA|NA
CASSQDPRVAAQETQYF
TGCGCCAGCAGCCAAGATCCGAGAGTAGCAGCTCAAGAGACCCAGTACTTC
>TRBJ2-7|TRBV16|11|NA|TRBD1
CASSLGQGREF
TGTGCCAGCAGCCTCGGACAGGGCCGCGAGTTC
>TRBJ2-5|TRBV7-9|13|NA|NA
CASRGQYQETQYF
TGTGCCAGCAGAGGACAGTACCAAGAGACCCAGTACTTC
>TRBJ1-1|TRBV27|13|NA|NA
CASSFDKNTEAFF
TGTGCCAGCAGTTTCGACAAGAACACTGAAGCTTTCTTT
>TRBJ2-7|TRBV21-1|14|NA|NA
CASSKGNRVHEQYF
TGTGCCAGCAGCAAAGGGAACAGGGTCCACGAGCAGTACTTC
>TRBJ2-7|TRBV7-2|14|NA|NA
CASSLESVAYEQYF
TGTGCCAGCAGCTTAGAAAGCGTAGCCTACGAGCAGTACTTC
>TRBJ1-4|TRBV28|13|NA|NA
CASSTGSNEKLFF
TGTGCCAGCAGCACAGGGTCTAATGAAAAACTGTTTTTT
>TRBJ2-5|TRBV19|15|once|TRBD2
CASSLSSGIKETQYF
TGTGCCAGTAGTCTCAGTAGCGGGATAAAAGAGACCCAGTACTTC
>TRBJ2-7|TRBV29-1|14|NA|TRBD2
CSVVRAGVGDEQYF
TGCAGCGTTGTTCGAGCGGGAGTGGGCGACGAGCAGTACTTC
>TRBJ2-3|TRBV2|16|NA|TRBD2
CASRPLGGGSTDTQYF
TGTGCCAGCAGGCCACTTGGCGGGGGTAGCACAGATACGCAGTATTTT
>TRBJ2-5|TRBV6-6|15|NA|TRBD1
CASSISRTGKETQYF
TGTGCCAGCAGTATAAGTAGGACAGGGAAGGAGACCCAGTACTTC
>TRBJ2-7|TRBV21-1|14|NA|NA
CASSARDRGHEQYF
TGTGCCAGCAGCGCCCGGGACAGGGGGCACGAGCAGTACTTC
>TRBJ2-2|TRBV7-7|16|NA|NA
CASSLAGRPNTGELFF
TGTGCCAGCAGCTTAGCTGGCAGGCCGAACACCGGGGAGCTGTTTTTT
>TRBJ2-3|TRBV29-1|15|NA|TRBD1
CSVVDRAKRTDTQYF
TGCAGCGTTGTGGACAGGGCAAAGCGAACAGATACGCAGTATTTT